The sequence of this T cell receptor beta chain was determined in a study of identical twins. CDR1 is MDHEN and CDR2 is SYDVKM in the germline V gene. Between the trimmed V and J ends, which lost 3 bases and 0 bases, there was a span of 12 bases. The CDR3 is made up of 15 amino acids. TCRdb reprocessed the 5' RACE reads via MiXCR and lists one record per CDR3 protein. The sample holds approximately 600,000 distinct CDR3 sequences, about 7% seen once. The study's findings and limits: In monozygotic twins, models underestimated the sharing of out-of-frame TCR alpha. Excess sharing between twins was weaker in beta out-of-frame sequences.

A remark on this clonotype: The antigen is undetermined.

This same sample was also part of a study on yellow fever vaccine responses in identical twins.

The receptor was isolated from a young woman in good health. The chain is built from TRBV28 and TRBJ2-7; D uncertain. The specimen sequenced was PBMCs. DNA of the CDR3: TGTGCCAGCAGTTTGAGGCAGTGGCGCTCCTACGAGCAGTACTTC. Protein product: CASSLRQWRSYEQYF. The whole variable domain, filled in from reference TRBV28 and TRBJ2-7, reads DVKVTQSSRYLVKRTGEKVFLECVQDMDHENMFWYRQDPGLGLRLIYFSYDVKMKEKGDIPEGYSVSREKKERFSLILESASTNQTSMYLCASSLRQWRSYEQYFGPGTRLTVT.